These 21 T cell receptor beta chains originate from one sample sequenced in a study of T cells in Graves' hyperthyroidism and ophthalmopathy. RNA transcripts served as the template for amplifying TCR beta CDR3 regions. Initially, a first-round RT-PCR of the TCR CDR3 employed the HTBI primer set. Each CDR3 protein is one row after TCRdb ran MiXCR on the multiplex PCR reads. The data hold nearly 600,000 distinct CDR3 sequences, with approximately 15% observed a single time. Sequenced input: blood. The origin of the receptors is a woman aged 18-29 years with Graves' ophthalmopathy.

The chain combines TRBV19 with TRBJ2-3; possibly TRBD1 for D (5 bases). The CDR3 contains 16 residues. V lost 0 bases and J lost 0, with 10 bases in between. Germline V gene sequence: CDR1 LNHDA, CDR2 SQIVND (reference sequence). The CDR3 nucleotides are TGTGCCAGTAGTATAGATCCCAGGGCTAGCACAGATACGCAGTATTTT. Encoded protein: CASSIDPRASTDTQYF.

The chain uses TRBV9 and TRBJ1-2; TRBD1 aligns across 8 bases. The CDR3 contains 14 residues. Germline V gives CDR1 SGDLS, CDR2 YYNGEE. V shed 3 bases, J shed 4 bases, and the junction held 5 bases outside the gene matches. CDR3 in amino acids: CASSGTGRFYGYTF. The CDR3 DNA reads TGTGCCAGCAGCGGGACAGGGAGGTTCTATGGCTACACCTTC.

This clonotype was recorded many times. The gene calls are TRBV28 and TRBJ1-2; 8 bases agree with TRBD1. Losses at the gene ends were 5 bases for V and 2 bases for J; bases not matched to a gene: 13. Per germline, CDR1 MDHEN and CDR2 SYDVKM. The CDR3 has 17 residues. The CDR3 spells CASSQGAGAFGNYGYTF. CDR3 nucleotides: TGTGCCAGCAGTCAGGGGGCAGGGGCTTTTGGAAACTATGGCTACACCTTC.

This clonotype was counted many times. The chain uses TRBV28 and TRBJ1-2; 7 bases match TRBD1. This CDR3 has 14 residues. Germline assignment: CDR1 MDHEN and CDR2 SYDVKM. The ends lost 6 bases at V and 2 bases at J; junction bases unmatched: 6. CDR3 protein: CASRQGSFNYGYTF. For the CDR3, the DNA is TGTGCCAGCAGACAGGGGAGCTTCAACTATGGCTACACCTTC.

V is TRBV7-8 and J is TRBJ1-2; D might be TRBD1 (5 bases). The germline V gene has CDR1 SGHVS and CDR2 FQNEAQ. Trimming shortened V by 5 bases and J by 3 bases, and 13 bases separated the two germline ends. The CDR3 is 14 residues long. The CDR3 coding sequence is TGTGCCAGCAGCCTGGGGGTCCTAGACTATGGCTACACCTTC. Encoded protein: CASSLGVLDYGYTF. The full variable domain, rest sourced from reference TRBV7-8 and TRBJ1-2, is GAGVSQSPRYKVAKRGQDVALRCDPISGHVSLFWYQQALGQGPEFLTYFQNEAQLDKSGLPSDRFFAERPEGSVSTLKIQRTQQEDSAVYLCASSLGVLDYGYTFGSGTRLTVV.

In this sample, this clonotype turned up many times. The V call is TRBV7-2, the J call TRBJ2-7; 9 bases are shared with TRBD1. V trimming: 3 bases; J trimming: 7 bases; junction bases outside the gene matches: 7. The CDR3 has 14 amino acids. Germline V CDR1 and CDR2: SGHTA, FQGNSA. CDR3 residues: CASSLGTGQGEQYF. CDR3 bases: TGTGCCAGCAGCTTGGGGACAGGGCAGGGGGAGCAGTACTTC.

This clonotype came up many times. The gene calls are TRBV7-2 and TRBJ2-7; TRBD1 or TRBD2 may be the D gene (5 bases each). Germline values: CDR1 SGHTA, CDR2 FQGNSA. The CDR3 has 18 residues. Trimming stripped 3 bases from V and 2 bases from J, with 23 bases between. CDR3 protein: CASSLDQGRLLGTYEQYF. CDR3 bases: TGTGCCAGCAGCTTGGATCAGGGACGGCTCTTAGGGACCTACGAGCAGTACTTC.

This clonotype was observed at least ten times. The chain joins TRBV20-1 to TRBJ2-5, with TRBD2 identical over 7 bases. CDR3 length: 16 amino acids. CDR1 DFQATT and CDR2 SNEGSKA come from the germline V gene (reference sequence). V was pared by 3 bases and J by 0 bases, with 10 bases of the junction left unmatched. The CDR3, as DNA: TGCAGTGCTAGGGGAGGGAGTGTCTGGTACCAAGAGACCCAGTACTTC. Its translation is CSARGGSVWYQETQYF.

This clonotype was detected only a few times. The chain recombines TRBV9 with TRBJ2-5; no definite D call. Germline-derived CDR1 and CDR2 are SGDLS and YYNGEE. The CDR3 sequence is 15 residues long. Trimming shortened V by 8 bases and J by 3 bases, and 20 bases separated the two germline ends. The CDR3 DNA reads as TGTGCCAGGTCCCTAGAGGTACTCACGAAAGAGACCCAGTACTTC. As protein: CARSLEVLTKETQYF.

This clonotype was picked up a small number of times. The V and J genes are TRBV30 and TRBJ1-2; tentative D call: TRBD1 (6 bases). Trimming cost V 3 bases and J 5 bases, with 7 bases left between them. CDR3 length: 11 amino acids. CDR1 and CDR2 (germline): GTSNPN, SVGIG (reference sequence). The chain's CDR3 is CAWRQGYGYTF. The CDR3 DNA is TGTGCCTGGAGACAGGGTTATGGCTACACCTTC.

This clonotype was seen ten or more times. The chain combines TRBV7-2 with TRBJ2-5; a possible D gene is TRBD2 (7 bases). Trimming took 4 bases from V and 5 from J, leaving 17 bases between them. CDR1 is SGHTA, CDR2 FQGNSA, per germline. The CDR3 covers 15 residues. The DNA of the CDR3 is TGTGCCAGCAGCTCCTCCCCGGGGGGCGGGGAGACCCAGTACTTC. It codes for CASSSSPGGGETQYF.

V gene TRBV12-3 or TRBV12-4 combines with J gene TRBJ2-5; 7 bases align to TRBD2. V dropped 6 bases and J dropped 0; count of bases not matched to a gene: 7. CDR3 length: 15 residues. CDR3 sequence: CASSVSGIYQETQYF. CDR3 nucleotides: TGTGCCAGCAGCGTGAGCGGGATTTACCAAGAGACCCAGTACTTC.

In its sample, this clonotype was seen many times. The CDR3 DNA reads TGTGCCAGCAGTTTCAAAGGGGACTACGAGCAGTACTTC. Translating gives CASSFKGDYEQYF. The chain recombines TRBV12-3 or TRBV12-4 with TRBJ2-7; tentatively, D is TRBD1 (5 bases). V lost 3 bases to trimming and J lost 3 bases, with 9 bases between them. The CDR3 is 13 residues long.

This clonotype was picked up a small number of times. The chain links TRBV4-1 to TRBJ1-1; D is unresolved. The CDR3 contains 15 residues. Germline V gene sequence: CDR1 MGHRA, CDR2 YSYEKL. V dropped 5 bases and J dropped 1 base, with 14 bases sitting between them. In nucleotides, the CDR3 is TGCGCCAGCAGCATCGAATCGAGCACGAACACTGAAGCTTTCTTT. It specifies CASSIESSTNTEAFF.

This clonotype was seen a handful of times. The chain employs TRBV24-1 and TRBJ2-7; 7 positions agree with TRBD1. The J segment lost 5 bases and the V segment lost 4 bases, leaving 10 bases of the junction unmatched. The CDR3 length is 15 residues. Germline CDR1 is KGHDR and CDR2 is SFDVKD. DNA of the CDR3: TGTGCCACCAGTGACCCTAGCCGGGACAGTAACGAGCAGTACTTC. It encodes CATSDPSRDSNEQYF.

This chain joins TRBV3-1 and TRBJ1-1; maybe TRBD1 (5 bases). Germline CDR1 reads LGHDT; CDR2 reads YNNKEL (reference sequence). This CDR3 has 16 amino acids. Trimming left V 4 bases short and J 4 bases short, with 19 bases between. The CDR3 DNA reads TGTGCCAGCAGCCTTATTATGGTGGCAGGGACCACTGAAGCTTTCTTT. Protein: CASSLIMVAGTTEAFF.

In regard to this clonotype: One end of the junction fails to match germline, which may point to a read error. V is TRBV6-6 and J is TRBJ2-1; D is undetermined. CDR1 and CDR2 from the germline V gene are MNHNY and SVGAGI (reference sequence). The CDR3 is made up of 14 amino acids. The CDR3 here is CASSYSPYYNEQLF. The CDR3 coding sequence is TGTGCCAGCAGTTACTCGCCTTATTACAACGAGCAGCTCTTC.

In its sample, this clonotype was seen many times. The gene calls are TRBV15 and TRBJ2-5; either TRBD1 or TRBD2 may fit D (5 bases each). Germline-derived CDR1 and CDR2 are LNHNV and YYDKDF (reference sequence). The CDR3 runs to 14 residues. V lost 0 bases and J lost 5, with 10 bases in between. The CDR3 DNA follows: TGTGCCACCAGCAGAGATACGGGGCGGGAGACCCAGTACTTC. It translates to CATSRDTGRETQYF.

Ten or more counts support this clonotype. This chain joins TRBV12-3 or TRBV12-4 and TRBJ1-5; the D gene is possibly TRBD1 (6 bases). The CDR3 runs to 21 residues. The germline V and J ends were trimmed by 3 bases and 1 base, with 28 bases remaining between them. This CDR3 reads CASSFLAERGGQGLSNQPQHF. The DNA for the CDR3 is TGTGCCAGCAGTTTTTTAGCGGAGCGCGGGGGACAAGGTCTCAGCAATCAGCCCCAGCATTTT.

At least ten counts were recorded for this clonotype. The V call is TRBV5-1, the J call TRBJ2-7, with TRBD1 matching 9 bases. Unmatched junction bases numbered 6, after V lost 7 bases and J lost 1 base. Germline V gene lookup returns CDR1 SGHRS and CDR2 YFSETQ. The CDR3 consists of 14 residues. The DNA of the CDR3 is TGCGCCAGCCTCCCCGGGACAGGGTCCTACGAGCAGTACTTC. Translated: CASLPGTGSYEQYF.

The V gene is TRBV7-2, the J gene TRBJ1-5; D is undetermined. This CDR3 contains 13 residues. Germline CDR1 reads SGHTA; CDR2 reads FQGNSA. Trimming took 3 bases from V and 4 from J, leaving 7 bases between them. CDR3 region: CASSFFPNQPQHF. CDR3 DNA: TGTGCCAGCAGCTTTTTCCCTAATCAGCCCCAGCATTTT.